This entry is about one TCR beta chain. What this receptor recognizes is not known. No much larger clone exists at a distance of one base, and base qualities are not known. The record originates from a study of cytomegalovirus exposure and HLA in healthy donors listed by TCRdb under 2017. A note on the overall study: An earlier analysis of several hundred of the donors reported approximately 280 Gb of sequence data and approximately 120 million unique TCR beta sequences obtained from about 200 million T cells. An early release that covered 500 to 800 HLA-typed donors contained approximately 300 gigabases of sequencing data and about 84 million unique TCR sequences. The genetic ancestry cluster associated with self-reported Caucasian donors included about four fifths of the roughly 360 genotyped donors. The aim of the study was to test whether cataloging public T cell receptors could identify signatures of past pathogen exposure. The T cell repertoires of 666 subjects were profiled by immunosequencing and related to cytomegalovirus serostatus. Along with the roughly 700-subject first cohort, a separate validation cohort of some 130 different subjects was used. The study combined high-throughput TCR immunosequencing, statistical association of individual TCRs with disease status, and machine learning to predict cytomegalovirus infection status. A later analysis re-examined previously published TCR beta repertoires from more than 600 donors and added high-resolution HLA genotyping to investigate patterns of TCR occurrence. Rather than drawing on any new phenotypic data, the later analysis identified candidate immune exposures from TCR beta sequences and the way those sequences occurred across donors. In an earlier analysis of 500 to 650 of the donors, high-throughput TCR beta sequencing was used to judge whether each TCR beta V gene segment behaved as functional or pseudogenic. Alongside the repertoire data, information on donor age, sex, ethnicity and CMV serostatus was compiled. In a later genetic analysis, genome-wide SNP genotypes for about three fifths of the roughly 670 donors were used, and that subset was treated as a discovery cohort. All discovery cohort repertoires had been generated using a single sequencing platform. Class I and class II HLA loci were covered by the typing at four-digit resolution. Typing coverage varied by locus: roughly 629-640 donors for A, B, C, DRB1 and DQB1; some 520 for DQA1; approximately 610 for DPA1; some 470 for DPB1. A handful of DR-DQ haplotypes were handled as single units for association and clustering because linkage in the cohort was strong. Across 300 to 500 genotyped donors of the cohort, an average of roughly 250,000 unique TCR beta nucleotide sequences per donor were sequenced, and roughly 20% of those sequences were non-productive.

The library relied on the immunoSEQ multiplex PCR assay. For the multiplex PCR, a mixture combining 60 forward primers for TCR Vbeta segments and 13 reverse primers for TCR Jbeta segments was used. The CDR3 region of rearranged TCR beta genes was amplified from genomic DNA by a multiplex PCR assay. Amplified TCR beta libraries were sequenced as 87-base-pair reads on the Illumina HiSeq System. On the authors' methods: A later analysis tallied tens of millions of unique TCR beta chains across the 666 repertoires, and 10 million to 11 million of those chains were shared by two or more donors. Raw reads were error-corrected and collapsed into unique sequences with a nearest-neighbor algorithm that merged closely related sequences to remove PCR and sequencing errors. V, D and J gene segments were assigned by aligning CDR3 sequences to IMGT reference sequences. For a sequence to be retained, a match of at least six nucleotides to both a V gene segment and a J gene segment was required. Rearrangements were classified as productive when the CDR3 lacked stop codons and remained in frame with V and J, and all other rearrangements were classified as non-productive. CDR3 was defined by IMGT convention, running from the second conserved V-encoded cysteine to the conserved J-encoded phenylalanine. The earlier analysis of about 530 of the donors excluded any sequence lacking an unambiguous match to a single V gene segment. An earlier analysis of some 610 of the donors called V segments functional above 56.7% productive rearrangements and segregating when the between-donor standard deviation exceeded 5%. A statistical classification framework was built to diagnose cytomegalovirus status from the catalog of TCR beta chain sequences. In a later analysis, V and J genes were assigned by comparing TCR nucleotide sequences against IMGT/GENE-DB human TR gene sequences. Using the TCRdist pipeline, a later analysis assigned CDR3 sequences along with most-parsimonious VDJ recombination scenarios. In a later analysis, each TCR beta chain was defined by its CDR3 amino acid sequence together with its V-gene family, and reads lacking a unique V-gene family were excluded. As a way to deal with suspected cross-contamination and a sequencing artifact, a later analysis dropped 450 to 600 nucleotide sequences that were highly shared and had low generation probability. In a later analysis, a clonal expansion index for each public chain was calculated from normalized within-repertoire ranks of inferred template counts. A later analysis computed generation probabilities with a VDJ recombination model fitted to out-of-frame rearrangements, and checked the results against IGoR. Hypergeometric tests were used in a later analysis to score TCR-TCR, TCR-HLA and TCR-CMV co-occurrence, with a repertoire-size bias correction applied to the TCR pairs. A later analysis estimated false discovery rates by permuting HLA or CMV assignments 20 times. A later analysis grouped co-occurring TCRs with DBSCAN, adding TCRdist sequence similarity when clustering within HLA-allele-positive subsets. Co-occurrence clustering excluded repertoires with fewer than 30,000 or more than 120,000 public chains, plus five with anomalous nucleotide sharing. TCRdb's version of the immuneACCESS table is confined to in-frame rearrangements and falls short of the full clone set. An unresolved V gene accounts for under half of the shortfall where checked; the remainder is of unknown origin. The DNA gave D and trimming, while V, J and clone size come from that table. The sample yields under 130,000 clones; roughly 79% were counted once. The top ten clones comprise approximately 3.7% of the sample.

The cohort was made up of roughly 670 healthy bone marrow donors. Cohort members were all nominally healthy when sampled, although unrecorded immune exposures were likely present. The donor was CMV seropositive and was included in the group of 300 or so seropositive cohort members. A peripheral blood sample was collected from each donor, and TCR beta sequencing was performed on peripheral blood mononuclear cells. The Qiagen DNeasy Blood Extraction Kit was used to extract genomic DNA from the blood cell samples. Overall study outcomes, separate from this receptor: Broadly in line with IMGT annotations, most TCR beta V segments showed up in productive rearrangements about 87% or about 30% of the time in an earlier analysis of approximately 640 of the donors. Compared with equally common non-associated chains, HLA-associated TCR beta chains in a later analysis were more clonally expanded and had lower generation probabilities. In vitro tests confirmed that a few of the cytomegalovirus-associated TCR beta chains recognize cytomegalovirus antigens. Because HLA typing was unavailable for some donors at each locus, only the typed subset was used in association tests. According to a later analysis, TCR association rates differed among HLA loci, with DRB1 alleles showing the most associated TCRs and HLA-C alleles showing the fewest. A later analysis associated 15,000 to 20,000 TCR beta sequences with specific HLA alleles at a false discovery rate of 0.05. Because counts were too low, 15 to 20 rarely observed V segments, including chromosome 9 orphons, were excluded from the earlier analysis of several hundred of the donors. Sequencing depth was assumed to be roughly uniform across donors in the presence/absence analyses, though that assumption may not hold. The only immune exposure information available for the cohort was CMV serostatus. A total of 150 to 200 TCR beta chains were listed by the study as associated with cytomegalovirus. A later genetic analysis reported fewer N-insertions in productive TCRs among donors in an Asian-associated ancestry cluster than the approximately 670-donor mean. Most TCR sequences were observed very rarely across donors, whereas some public TCRs were present in many individuals. A further reported finding was that TCR beta sequences accurately predicted the HLA-A and HLA-B alleles for most subjects in the first cohort. Most CMV-associated TCR beta chains appeared to be HLA-restricted in a later analysis, and the HLA associations seemed to be driven largely by CMV exposure. A group of highly shared sequence variants was considered likely to be a technical artifact of the sequencing pipeline. Strong co-occurrence of HLA alleles, especially DR and DQ, made assigning TCR associations to individual alleles difficult. In a later analysis, several top co-occurrence clusters were reported to appear linked to parvovirus B19, influenza, CMV and Epstein-Barr virus. In both the original and validation cohorts, the classifier was reported to diagnose cytomegalovirus status with high specificity and sensitivity. The authors suggested that the approach could potentially be extended to other disease states and immunological phenotypes. An association between a missense DCLRE1C variant and V-gene and J-gene trimming of TCR beta chains was found in a later genetic analysis and replicated in an independent cohort. In this cohort, only TCR beta chains were sequenced, and detectable features were limited by the absence of alpha or paired-chain data. Linkage disequilibrium might explain the correlated functional status among segregating V segments, but an unknown experimental factor could not be ruled out.

This sequence was found in a man aged 50 to 60 in good health and CMV-seropositive. The sequencing sample was made of PBMCs.

The DNA sequence is given as TGTGCCATCAGTGAAACGGCCGGACAGGGAACAGATACGCAGTATTTT. Translated, it gives CAISETAGQGTDTQYF. Recombination linked TRBV10-3 to TRBJ2-3, and TRBD1 aligns with 8 junction nucleotides. Germline trimming amounts to 3 bases on V and 3 bases on J, with 8 as the count of junction bases outside the gene matches. For CDR1 and CDR2, the germline V gene lists ENHRY and SYGVKD. The CDR3 goes from the cysteine to the phenylalanine over 16 residues. Of the read, only the CDR3 DNA is kept; its 48 bases are in frame from base 1.